Each of the 10 T cell receptor beta chains below was sequenced from the same sample in a study of blood T cell repertoires in COVID-19. TCRdb keeps only in-frame clones here, not all; method: immunoSEQ multiplex PCR. The sample yields about 160,000 clones, approximately 80% seen once. Sequenced: PBMCs or T cells enriched from blood (not recorded which). The receptors were gathered from a woman aged 55-70 years who had recovered from COVID-19.

There are a few counts of this clone. The chain is built from TRBV21-1 and TRBJ1-6; TRBD1 is the table's D call, not checked against the DNA. TRBV21-1 is a documented pseudogene. The CDR3 is made up of 15 amino acids. CDR3 sequence reads: CASRPRGPYNSPLHF. CDR3 in DNA: TGTGCCAGCAGGCCAAGGGGCCCCTATAATTCACCCCTCCACTTT.

V is TRBV27 and J is TRBJ2-7; a possible D gene is TRBD1 (6 bases). The germline V gene has CDR1 MNHEY and CDR2 SMNVEV (reference sequence). The CDR3 totals 14 residues. Trimming took 7 bases from V and 4 from J, leaving 17 bases between them. The CDR3 sequence: CASNRRGQHYEQYF. As DNA, the CDR3 is TGTGCCAGCAACCGCCGGGGACAACATTACGAGCAGTACTTC.

This sequence joins TRBV1 and TRBJ1-5; the table names TRBD1, a call not compared with the DNA. TRBV1 is shown as a pseudogene. The CDR3 totals 20 residues. In DNA form, the CDR3 reads TGCACCAGCAGCCAAGATACCCCCTTTTGGGACAGGGGACTCAATCAGCCCCAGCATTTT. Translated, it gives CTSSQDTPFWDRGLNQPQHF.

This clone has only one observation. The chain couples TRBV6-1 to TRBJ1-2; D not resolved. The CDR3 extends over 13 amino acids. CDR1 and CDR2 from the germline V gene are MNHNS and SASEGT. V was trimmed by 0 bases and J by 7 bases, leaving 9 bases between them. The CDR3 bases are TGTGCCAGCAGTGAAGCAGGAGGAGGTGGCTACACCTTC. Its protein is CASSEAGGGGYTF.

CDR3 protein: CASSIPGLGPDTQYF. As DNA, the CDR3 is TGTGCCAGTAGTATACCGGGACTAGGCCCAGATACGCAGTATTTT. The chain employs TRBV19 and TRBJ2-3; TRBD2 matches at 8 bases. J was trimmed by 4 bases and V by 2 bases; bases with no gene match: 5. The CDR3 spans 15 residues. Germline-derived CDR1 and CDR2 are LNHDA and SQIVND (reference sequence).

This sequence joins TRBV11-2 and TRBJ1-2; D possibly corresponds to TRBD1 (6 bases). This CDR3 region has 12 residues. With 6 bases removed from V and 5 bases from J, the gap between germline ends came to 10 bases. The germline V gene has CDR1 SGHAT and CDR2 FQNNGV. Here the CDR3 DNA reads TGTGCCAGCAGGCCCACAGGGTATGGCTACACCTTC. This encodes CASRPTGYGYTF. The full variable domain, in which reference TRBV11-2 and TRBJ1-2 provide the parts outside the CDR3, is EAGVAQSPRYKIIEKRQSVAFWCNPISGHATLYWYQQILGQGPKLLIQFQNNGVVDDSQLPKDRFSAERLKGVDSTLKIQPAKLEDSAVYLCASRPTGYGYTFGSGTRLTVV.

V and J are TRBV4-1 and TRBJ2-2; a possible D gene is TRBD1 (6 bases). The length of the CDR3 is 17 residues. CDR1 is MGHRA and CDR2 is YSYEKL in the germline V gene. Trimming cost V 1 base and J 4 bases, with 16 bases left between them. The CDR3 DNA reads TGCGCCAGCAGCCAAGCGAATCTGGGGGCGGCCACCGGGGAGCTGTTTTTT. This codes for CASSQANLGAATGELFF.

The chain uses TRBV4-1 and TRBJ1-2; maybe TRBD1 (6 bases). Trimming shortened V by 0 bases and J by 7 bases, and 15 bases separated the two germline ends. Germline CDR1 MGHRA, CDR2 YSYEKL. This CDR3 contains 15 residues. The CDR3 protein is CASSQEWGQGIGYTF. The DNA for the CDR3 is TGCGCCAGCAGCCAAGAATGGGGTCAGGGGATTGGCTACACCTTC.

The rearrangement links TRBV4-1 to TRBJ2-1; 12 positions agree with TRBD1. The CDR3 extends over 15 amino acids. Germline V gene lookup returns CDR1 MGHRA and CDR2 YSYEKL. J gave up 8 bases and V 1 base, and 3 bases lay outside the gene matches. The CDR3 is CASSQGDRGHDEQFF. The CDR3 coding sequence is TGCGCCAGCAGCCAAGGGGACAGGGGGCACGATGAGCAGTTCTTC.

This clone showed up just a few times. The V gene is TRBV18, the J gene TRBJ2-7, with TRBD1 identical over 9 bases. The germline gives CDR1 KGHSH, CDR2 LQKENI. V lost 4 bases and J lost 5; bases outside the gene matches: 6. The CDR3 totals 14 residues. The CDR3, as DNA: TGTGCCAGCTCACTGACAGGGGGGTCGGACGAGCAGTACTTC. Its translation: CASSLTGGSDEQYF.